The 6 T cell receptor beta chains presented below share a single source sample, sequenced in a study of shared clonotypes between healthy human individuals. Here immunoSEQ multiplex PCR was the method, and the copy in TCRdb shows in-frame clones only, minus some. There are approximately 2.1 million clones in the sample; over 90% occur only once, and 0.39% lies in the top ten. The sequenced sample consisted of naive CD4+ T cells from PBMCs. The subset denotes: CD45RA+ positively selected. These receptors were obtained from a man aged 18 to 29 in good health. Some clones in this sample may be carry-over from other donors' samples.

This chain joins TRBV7-3 and TRBJ2-1; D may be TRBD2 (6 bases). This CDR3 comprises 15 residues. Trimming stripped 6 bases from V and 4 bases from J, with 16 bases between. CDR1 and CDR2 (germline): SGHTA, FQGTGA. CDR3 amino acids: CASRPGGLTYNEQFF. CDR3 sequence (DNA): TGTGCCAGCAGGCCAGGTGGACTAACATACAATGAGCAGTTCTTC.

The chain is built from TRBV6-5 and TRBJ2-7; 9 bases match TRBD1. The germline V gene encodes CDR1 MNHEY and CDR2 SVGAGI. CDR3 size: 15 residues. V lost 0 bases and J lost 4; bases outside the gene matches: 4. The CDR3 DNA reads as TGTGCCAGCAGTTACTCTGGGACAGGGATGTACGAGCAGTACTTC. Its protein is CASSYSGTGMYEQYF.

The chain uses TRBV5-1 and TRBJ2-5; tentatively, D is TRBD1 or TRBD2 (5 bases each). Per the germline V gene, CDR1 is SGHRS and CDR2 is YFSETQ. V lost 3 bases and J lost 0, with 6 bases in between. The CDR3 has 13 amino acids. The CDR3 DNA sequence: TGCGCCAGCAGCTCGGGGCACCAAGAGACCCAGTACTTC. Residues: CASSSGHQETQYF.

The chain is built from TRBV5-5 and TRBJ1-1, with D possibly being TRBD1 (6 bases). CDR1 and CDR2 from the germline V gene are SGHKS and YYEKEE (reference sequence). V was pared by 2 bases and J by 1 base, with 9 bases between. The CDR3 is 14 amino acids. Here the CDR3 reads CASSLQGANTEAFF. CDR3 bases: TGTGCCAGCAGCTTACAGGGCGCGAACACTGAAGCTTTCTTT.

This rearrangement joins TRBV6-1 to TRBJ1-2, with D perhaps TRBD1 (5 bases). Germline V lookup: CDR1 MNHNS, CDR2 SASEGT. V was clipped by 8 bases and J by 4 bases, with 17 bases between them. This CDR3 contains 14 residues. The CDR3, as DNA: TGTGCCAGCCTTGGAGTATGGGGGAGCTATGGCTACACCTTC. This codes for CASLGVWGSYGYTF.

This rearrangement joins TRBV29-1 to TRBJ2-2; D is perhaps TRBD2 (5 bases). With 4 bases removed from V and 1 base from J, the gap between germline ends came to 10 bases. The CDR3 consists of 14 residues. Germline lookup yields CDR1 SQVTM and CDR2 ANQGSEA. The CDR3 coding sequence is TGCAGCGTTGGGTTTCGGGGGAACACCGGGGAGCTGTTTTTT. This codes for CSVGFRGNTGELFF.